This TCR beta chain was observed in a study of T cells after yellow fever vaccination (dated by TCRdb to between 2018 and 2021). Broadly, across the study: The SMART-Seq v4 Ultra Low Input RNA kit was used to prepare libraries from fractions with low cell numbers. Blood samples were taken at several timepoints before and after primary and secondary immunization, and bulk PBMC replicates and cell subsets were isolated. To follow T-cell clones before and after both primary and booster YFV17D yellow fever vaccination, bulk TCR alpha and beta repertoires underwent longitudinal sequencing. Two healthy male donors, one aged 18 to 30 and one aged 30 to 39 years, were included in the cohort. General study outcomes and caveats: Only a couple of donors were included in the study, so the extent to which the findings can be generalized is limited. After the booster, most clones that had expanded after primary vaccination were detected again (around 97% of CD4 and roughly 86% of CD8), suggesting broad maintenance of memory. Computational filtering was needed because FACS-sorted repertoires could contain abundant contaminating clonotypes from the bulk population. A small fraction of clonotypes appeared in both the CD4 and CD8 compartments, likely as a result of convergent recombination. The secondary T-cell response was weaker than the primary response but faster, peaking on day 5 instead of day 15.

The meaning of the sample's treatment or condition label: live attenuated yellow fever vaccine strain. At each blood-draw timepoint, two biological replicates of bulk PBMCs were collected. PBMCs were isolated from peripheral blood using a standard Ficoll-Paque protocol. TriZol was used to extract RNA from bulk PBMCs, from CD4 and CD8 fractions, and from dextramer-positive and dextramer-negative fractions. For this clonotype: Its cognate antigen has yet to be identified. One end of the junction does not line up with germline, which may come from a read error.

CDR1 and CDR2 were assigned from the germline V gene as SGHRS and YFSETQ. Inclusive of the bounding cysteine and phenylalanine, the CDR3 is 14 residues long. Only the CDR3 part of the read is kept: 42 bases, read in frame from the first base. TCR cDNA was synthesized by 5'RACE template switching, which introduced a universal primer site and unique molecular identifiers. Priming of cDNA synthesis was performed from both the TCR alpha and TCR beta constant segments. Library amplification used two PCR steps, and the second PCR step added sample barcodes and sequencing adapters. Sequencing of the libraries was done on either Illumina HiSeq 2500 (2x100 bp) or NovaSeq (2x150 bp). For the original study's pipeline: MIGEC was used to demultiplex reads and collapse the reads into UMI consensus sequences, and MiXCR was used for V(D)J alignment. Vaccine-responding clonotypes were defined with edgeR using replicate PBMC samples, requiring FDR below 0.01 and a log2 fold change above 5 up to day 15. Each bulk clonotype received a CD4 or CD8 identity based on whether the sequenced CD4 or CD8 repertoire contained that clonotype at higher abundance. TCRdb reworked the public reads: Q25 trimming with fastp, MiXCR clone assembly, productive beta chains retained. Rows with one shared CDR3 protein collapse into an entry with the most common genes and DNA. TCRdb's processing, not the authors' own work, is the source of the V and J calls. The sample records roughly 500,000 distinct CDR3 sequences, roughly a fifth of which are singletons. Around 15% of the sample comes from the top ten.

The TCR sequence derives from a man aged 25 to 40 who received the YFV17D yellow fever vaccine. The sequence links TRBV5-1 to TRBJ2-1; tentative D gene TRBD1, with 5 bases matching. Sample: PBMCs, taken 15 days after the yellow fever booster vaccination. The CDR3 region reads CANSLGQATDEQFF. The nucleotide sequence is TGCGCCAACAGCTTGGGGCAGGCAACGGATGAGCAGTTCTTC.